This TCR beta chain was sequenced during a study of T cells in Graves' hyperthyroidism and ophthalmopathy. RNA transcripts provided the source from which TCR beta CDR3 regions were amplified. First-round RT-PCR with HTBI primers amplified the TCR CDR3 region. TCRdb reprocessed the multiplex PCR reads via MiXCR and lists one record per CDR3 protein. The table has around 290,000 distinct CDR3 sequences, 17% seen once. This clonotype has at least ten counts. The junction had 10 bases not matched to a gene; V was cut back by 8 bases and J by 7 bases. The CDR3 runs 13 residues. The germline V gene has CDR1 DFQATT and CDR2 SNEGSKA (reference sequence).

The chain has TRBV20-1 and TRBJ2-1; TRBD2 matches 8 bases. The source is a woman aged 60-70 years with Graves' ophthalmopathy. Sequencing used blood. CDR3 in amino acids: CSFAGGNLNEQFF. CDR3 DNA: TGCAGTTTTGCGGGGGGCAACCTAAATGAGCAGTTCTTC.